This is a list of T cell receptor beta chains from one sample in a study of shared clonotypes between healthy human individuals. TCRdb's table, derived via immunoSEQ multiplex PCR, lists solely in-frame clones and lacks some. The sample consists of hundreds of thousands of clones, 60% to 80% of them appearing once. Sequenced sample: memory CD4+ T cells sorted from blood. The receptors shown here come from a woman aged 25 to 39 in good health. The CDR3 runs from the conserved cysteine through the conserved F or W. A D gene is named only where the DNA matches it firmly. Clone size is not always given. Where it is, it says once, few, many or a class for expanded clones.

- | - | TRBJ2-2 | TRBV11-1 | CASSFVLSNTGELFF | TGTGCCAGCAGCTTCGTGCTATCGAACACCGGGGAGCTGTTTTTT
- | - | TRBJ2-2 | TRBV10-2 | CASSGPSGELFF | TGCGCCAGCAGTGGGCCATCCGGGGAGCTGTTTTTT
- | - | TRBJ1-5 | TRBV27 | CASRLGAYSNQPQHF | TGTGCCAGCCGCTTGGGAGCCTATAGCAATCAGCCCCAGCATTTT
- | - | TRBJ1-1 | TRBV11-3 | CASSLEGFPAFF | TGTGCCAGCAGCTTGGAAGGCTTCCCAGCTTTCTTT
- | - | TRBJ1-6 | TRBV30 | CAWSVRGNSPLHF | TGTGCCTGGAGTGTGAGGGGGAATTCACCCCTCCACTTT
- | - | TRBJ2-6 | TRBV28 | CASSPPLFSGANVLTF | TGTGCCAGCAGTCCCCCCCTTTTCTCTGGGGCCAACGTCCTGACTTTC
TRBD1 | many | TRBJ1-1 | TRBV7-2 | CASSRTGVKAFF | TGTGCCAGCAGCCGGACAGGGGTGAAAGCTTTCTTT
- | - | TRBJ2-1 | TRBV13 | CASRVRGSGHNEQFF | TGTGCCAGCAGAGTAAGGGGGTCCGGACACAATGAGCAGTTCTTC
- | - | TRBJ2-2 | TRBV6-5 | CASSLLVPGELFF | TGTGCCAGCAGTTTACTAGTGCCCGGGGAGCTGTTTTTT
TRBD1 | - | TRBJ2-7 | TRBV27 | CASSFGTGGNYEQYF | TGTGCCAGCAGTTTTGGGACAGGGGGTAACTACGAGCAGTACTTC
- | once | TRBJ2-7 | TRBV19 | CASSIVHRVAEQYF | TGTGCCAGTAGTATAGTACACAGGGTGGCCGAGCAGTACTTC
TRBD2 | - | TRBJ2-5 | TRBV7-7 | CASSPGLVQETQYF | TGTGCCAGCAGCCCGGGACTAGTACAAGAGACCCAGTACTTC
TRBD1 | - | TRBJ2-7 | TRBV28 | CASNYRGQNYEQYF | TGTGCCAGCAACTACAGGGGGCAAAACTACGAGCAGTACTTC
- | few | TRBJ2-7 | TRBV7-2 | CASSKAVGGEQYF | TGTGCCAGCAGCAAGGCCGTAGGAGGCGAGCAGTACTTC
- | once | TRBJ2-2 | TRBV7-7 | CASRPGPLANTGELFF | TGTGCCAGCAGGCCGGGACCCCTAGCGAACACCGGGGAGCTGTTTTTT
- | many | TRBJ1-4 | TRBV18 | CASSPSTVREKLFF | TGTGCCAGCTCACCTTCGACGGTACGGGAAAAACTGTTTTTT
TRBD1 | - | TRBJ1-1 | TRBV27 | CASSLSTSGGGGEAFF | TGTGCCAGCAGTTTATCGACTTCAGGGGGCGGGGGTGAAGCTTTCTTT
TRBD1 | - | TRBJ2-7 | TRBV19 | CASSRKQGVSYEQYF | TGTGCCAGTAGTAGGAAACAGGGGGTCTCCTACGAGCAGTACTTC
- | once | TRBJ2-7 | TRBV6-1 | CASLRSAKSYEQYF | TGTGCCAGCTTACGGAGCGCCAAGTCCTACGAGCAGTACTTC
- | - | TRBJ2-3 | TRBV6-4 | CASSVQDKDTQYF | TGTGCCAGCAGCGTACAGGATAAAGATACGCAGTATTTT
TRBD1 | - | TRBJ2-6 | TRBV25-1 | CASSEEGQGVSGANVLTF | TGTGCCAGCAGTGAAGAGGGACAGGGGGTATCTGGGGCCAACGTCCTGACTTTC
- | - | TRBJ1-1 | TRBV19 | CASSIRKNTEAFF | TGTGCCAGTAGTATCAGGAAAAACACTGAAGCTTTCTTT
- | - | TRBJ2-6 | TRBV6-1 | CASSAAGRSGANVLTF | TGTGCCAGCAGTGCCGCAGGCCGCTCTGGGGCCAACGTCCTGACTTTC
- | - | TRBJ2-1 | TRBV11-2 | CASSLDNEQFF | TGTGCCAGCAGCTTGGACAATGAGCAGTTCTTC
TRBD1 | - | TRBJ1-5 | TRBV27 | CASSKLGGQGNQPQHF | TGTGCCAGCAGTAAACTCGGAGGACAGGGTAATCAGCCCCAGCATTTT
- | - | TRBJ2-1 | TRBV5-1 | CASSEMTGLSYNEQFF | TGCGCCAGCAGCGAAATGACAGGTCTCAGTTACAATGAGCAGTTCTTC
- | - | TRBJ1-1 | TRBV28 | CASSRPGRRNTEAFF | TGTGCCAGCAGTCGCCCTGGGCGGAGGAACACTGAAGCTTTCTTT
TRBD1 | once | TRBJ2-7 | TRBV6-5 | CASSYRGTGEPYEQYF | TGTGCCAGCAGTTACCGAGGGACAGGGGAACCTTACGAGCAGTACTTC
- | - | TRBJ2-3 | TRBV6-5 | CASSYSSEHTDTQYF | TGTGCCAGCAGTTACAGTAGCGAACACACAGATACGCAGTATTTT
TRBD2 | few | TRBJ2-6 | TRBV2 | CASSPGLGGGAGANVLTF | TGTGCCAGCAGTCCCGGACTAGGTGGAGGGGCTGGGGCCAACGTCCTGACTTTC
- | many | TRBJ1-3 | TRBV19 | CASQTNRAFSGNTIYF | TGTGCCAGTCAAACCAACCGAGCCTTCTCTGGAAACACCATATATTTT
- | few | TRBJ1-2 | TRBV5-1 | CASSRLGAADQYGYTF | TGCGCCAGCAGCCGACTTGGCGCCGCGGATCAATATGGCTACACCTTC
TRBD1 | - | TRBJ1-1 | TRBV28 | CASRGDRWGMNTEAFF | TGTGCCAGCAGAGGGGACAGGTGGGGGATGAACACTGAAGCTTTCTTT
- | - | TRBJ1-3 | TRBV19 | CASSPVASGNTIYF | TGTGCCAGTAGTCCGGTTGCCTCTGGAAACACCATATATTTT
- | - | TRBJ2-1 | TRBV7-2 | CASSLGGTPYNEQFF | TGTGCCAGCAGCTTAGGTGGGACTCCCTACAATGAGCAGTTCTTC
- | few | TRBJ2-6 | TRBV13 | CASSLRVSGANVLTF | TGTGCCAGCAGCTTGCGGGTCTCTGGGGCCAACGTCCTGACTTTC
- | - | TRBJ2-5 | TRBV21-1 | CASSKPRLLTQYF | TGTGCCAGCAGCAAACCACGGCTCCTTACCCAGTACTTC
- | - | TRBJ1-1 | TRBV2 | CASRWDGPEGAFF | TGTGCCAGCAGATGGGACGGACCTGAGGGAGCTTTCTTT
TRBD2 | few | TRBJ2-3 | TRBV7-6 | CASSLGASGGMDTQYF | TGTGCCAGCAGCTTAGGGGCTAGCGGGGGCATGGATACGCAGTATTTT
TRBD1 | many | TRBJ1-1 | TRBV4-1 | CASSQDSNRGQTEAFF | TGCGCCAGCAGCCAAGATAGTAACAGGGGGCAAACTGAAGCTTTCTTT
- | - | TRBJ1-2 | TRBV28 | CASSLQHGSNYGYTF | TGTGCCAGCAGTTTACAACACGGATCTAACTATGGCTACACCTTC